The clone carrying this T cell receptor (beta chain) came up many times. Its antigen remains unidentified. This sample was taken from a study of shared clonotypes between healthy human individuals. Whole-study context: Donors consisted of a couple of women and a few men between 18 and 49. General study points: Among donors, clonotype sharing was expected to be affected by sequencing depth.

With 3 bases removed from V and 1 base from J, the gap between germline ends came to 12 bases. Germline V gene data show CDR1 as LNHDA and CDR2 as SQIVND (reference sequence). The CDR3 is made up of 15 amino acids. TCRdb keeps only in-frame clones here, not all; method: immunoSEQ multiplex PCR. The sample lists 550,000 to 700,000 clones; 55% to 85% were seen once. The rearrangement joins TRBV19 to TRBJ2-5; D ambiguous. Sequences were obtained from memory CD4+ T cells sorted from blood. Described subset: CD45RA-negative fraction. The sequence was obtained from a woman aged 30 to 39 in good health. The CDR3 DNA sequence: TGTGCCAGTAGTATGGCCACTACGATCCAAGAGACCCAGTACTTC. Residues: CASSMATTIQETQYF.